This TCR beta chain was captured in a study of T cells after yellow fever vaccination. MiXCR, applied by TCRdb to the 5' RACE reads, yields one record per CDR3 protein. Here the sample spans a few hundred thousand distinct CDR3 sequences, approximately 3.2% being singletons. This clonotype was counted many times. Germline loops: CDR1 SGHNT, CDR2 YYREEE (reference sequence). The CDR3 length is 13 residues. The trim removed 0 bases at V and 7 bases at J, leaving 2 bases unmatched. This chain connects TRBV5-4 to TRBJ1-1, with 8 bases identical to TRBD1. The sequence derives from a man aged 18 to 30 who received the YFV17D yellow fever vaccine. This material consisted of CD4+ T cells sorted from PBMCs, taken 10 days after the yellow fever booster vaccination. The CDR3 nucleotides read TGTGCCAGCAGCTTGGGTGGGACAGGTGAAGCTTTCTTT. Its protein product is CASSLGGTGEAFF. The full variable domain, rest sourced from reference TRBV5-4 and TRBJ1-1, is ETGVTQSPTHLIKTRGQQVTLRCSSQSGHNTVSWYQQALGQGPQFIFQYYREEENGRGNFPPRFSGLQFPNYSSELNVNALELDDSALYLCASSLGGTGEAFFGQGTRLTVV.